This T cell receptor (beta chain) was sequenced for a study of regulatory T cells in long-lasting Graves disease. Across the whole study: Graves' patients, diagnosed recently, had received antithyroid drugs under 3 months.

There are 14 residues in the CDR3. Per germline, CDR1 DFQATT and CDR2 SNEGSKA (reference sequence). Regarding time point: newly diagnosed GD, antithyroid drugs for less than 3 months. PBMC-extracted RNA yielded the TCR library. EDTA tubes received approximately 9 milliliters of collected peripheral blood. The study, taken as a whole, reports: Under persistent disease, TRBV28, TRBJ1-2 and TRBJ2-5 were used preferentially.

Arm-PCR with iRepertoire HTBI primers amplified the CDR3 regions for these TCR beta libraries. TCRdb re-derived calls from the multiplex PCR reads in MiXCR, one entry per CDR3 protein. The table includes under 300,000 distinct CDR3 sequences, approximately 16% detected once. Points on this clonotype: Its antigen is not identified. This may arise from a read error, as a much more abundant clone is one base away.

The chain links TRBV20-1 to TRBJ2-5, with a weak D call TRBD2 (6 bases). The TCR comes from a female donor with Graves disease. The source material was peripheral blood mononuclear cells (PBMCs), sampled at new diagnosis, from a patient treated with antithyroid drugs. The CDR3 reads CSASHPRGNNEHFF. CDR3 nucleotides: TGCAGTGCTTCTCACCCCCGGGGGAACAATGAGCACTTCTTC.